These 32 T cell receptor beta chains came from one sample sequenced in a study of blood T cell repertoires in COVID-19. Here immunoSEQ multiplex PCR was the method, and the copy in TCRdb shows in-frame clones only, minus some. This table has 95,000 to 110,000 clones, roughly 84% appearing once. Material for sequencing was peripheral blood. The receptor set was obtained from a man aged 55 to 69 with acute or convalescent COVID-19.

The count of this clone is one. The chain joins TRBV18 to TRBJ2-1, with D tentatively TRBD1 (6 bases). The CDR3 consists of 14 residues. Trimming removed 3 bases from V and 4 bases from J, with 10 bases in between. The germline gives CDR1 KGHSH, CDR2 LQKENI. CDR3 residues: CASSPQGMYNEQFF. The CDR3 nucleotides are TGTGCCAGCTCACCCCAGGGGATGTACAATGAGCAGTTCTTC.

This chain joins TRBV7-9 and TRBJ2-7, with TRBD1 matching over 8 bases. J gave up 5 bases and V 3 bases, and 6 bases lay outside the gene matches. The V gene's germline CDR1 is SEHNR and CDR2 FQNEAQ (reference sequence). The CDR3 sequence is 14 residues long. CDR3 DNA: TGTGCCAGCAGCTTTCCAGGGGGCAACCACGAGCAGTACGTC. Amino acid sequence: CASSFPGGNHEQYV.

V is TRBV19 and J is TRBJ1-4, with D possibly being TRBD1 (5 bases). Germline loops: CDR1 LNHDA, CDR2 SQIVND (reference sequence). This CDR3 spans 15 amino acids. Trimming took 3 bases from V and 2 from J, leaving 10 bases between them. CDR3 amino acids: CASSIRRGTNEKLFF. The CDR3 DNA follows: TGTGCCAGTAGTATCCGTCGGGGGACTAATGAAAAACTGTTTTTT.

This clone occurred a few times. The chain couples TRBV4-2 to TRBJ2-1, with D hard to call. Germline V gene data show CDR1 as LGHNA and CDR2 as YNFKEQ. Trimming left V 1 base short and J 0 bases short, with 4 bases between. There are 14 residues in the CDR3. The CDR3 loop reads CASSQVYSYNEQFF. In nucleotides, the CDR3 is TGTGCCAGCAGCCAAGTGTACTCCTACAATGAGCAGTTCTTC.

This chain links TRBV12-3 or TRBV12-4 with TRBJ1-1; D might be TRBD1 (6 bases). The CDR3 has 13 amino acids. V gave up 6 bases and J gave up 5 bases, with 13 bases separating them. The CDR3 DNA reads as TGTGCCAGCAGAGAAACAGGGATGACTGAAGCTTTCTTT. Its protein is CASRETGMTEAFF.

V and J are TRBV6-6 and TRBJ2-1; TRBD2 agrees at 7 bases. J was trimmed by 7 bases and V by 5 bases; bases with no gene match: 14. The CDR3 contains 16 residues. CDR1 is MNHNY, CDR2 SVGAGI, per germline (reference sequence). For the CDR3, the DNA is TGTGCCAGCAGTCCAAACCGGAGCGGGAATCGGAATGAGCAGTTCTTC. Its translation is CASSPNRSGNRNEQFF.

Here the CDR3 DNA reads TGTGCCAGTAGCCCGGGAGACCACAGACAGCCCCAGCATTTT. Protein sequence: CASSPGDHRQPQHF. The chain carries TRBV19 and TRBJ1-5; D remains ambiguous. The CDR3 spans 14 residues. Germline V lookup: CDR1 LNHDA, CDR2 SQIVND (reference sequence). V lost 6 bases, J lost 7 bases, and 16 bases lay in between.

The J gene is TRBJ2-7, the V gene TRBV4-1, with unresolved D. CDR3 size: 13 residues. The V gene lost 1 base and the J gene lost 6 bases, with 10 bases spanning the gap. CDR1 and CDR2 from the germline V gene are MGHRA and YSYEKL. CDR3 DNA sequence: TGCGCCAGCAGCCAAGTGGTAGTATCCGAGCAGTACGTC. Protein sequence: CASSQVVVSEQYV.

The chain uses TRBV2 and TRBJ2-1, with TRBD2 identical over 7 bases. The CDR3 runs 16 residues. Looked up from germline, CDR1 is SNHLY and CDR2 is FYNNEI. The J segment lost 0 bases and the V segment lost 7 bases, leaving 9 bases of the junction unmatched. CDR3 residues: CASTRTGGSSYNEQFF. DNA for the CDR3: TGTGCCAGCACGAGGACCGGCGGGAGCTCCTACAATGAGCAGTTCTTC.

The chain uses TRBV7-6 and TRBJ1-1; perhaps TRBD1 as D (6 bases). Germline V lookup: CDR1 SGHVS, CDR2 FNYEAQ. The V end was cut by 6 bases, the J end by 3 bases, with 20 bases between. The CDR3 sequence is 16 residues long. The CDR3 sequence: CASSNTIRGAYTEAFF. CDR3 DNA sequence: TGTGCCAGCAGTAACACCATCAGGGGCGCGTACACTGAAGCTTTCTTT. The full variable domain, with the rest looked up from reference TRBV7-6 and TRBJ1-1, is GAGVSQSPRYKVTKRGQDVALRCDPISGHVSLYWYRQALGQGPEFLTYFNYEAQQDKSGLPNDRFSAERPEGSISTLTIQRTEQRDSAMYRCASSNTIRGAYTEAFFGQGTRLTVV.

DNA of the CDR3: TGTGCCAGTAGTCCAACCTTATCCAGGGTGGATGGCTACACCTTC. Translating it yields CASSPTLSRVDGYTF. The J gene is TRBJ1-2, the V gene TRBV19, with D perhaps matching TRBD1 (5 bases). Trimming took 5 bases from V and 6 from J, leaving 19 bases between them. This CDR3 contains 15 residues. Germline V gene data show CDR1 as LNHDA and CDR2 as SQIVND (reference sequence).

CDR3 sequence: CASSRRGQNYGYTF. CDR3 bases: TGTGCCAGCTCCCGACGGGGACAGAACTATGGCTACACCTTC. This sequence joins TRBV18 and TRBJ1-2; 7 bases agree with TRBD1. The CDR3 sequence is 14 residues long. Trimming took 6 bases from V and 2 from J; bases not matched to a gene: 6. Germline V gene lookup returns CDR1 KGHSH and CDR2 LQKENI.

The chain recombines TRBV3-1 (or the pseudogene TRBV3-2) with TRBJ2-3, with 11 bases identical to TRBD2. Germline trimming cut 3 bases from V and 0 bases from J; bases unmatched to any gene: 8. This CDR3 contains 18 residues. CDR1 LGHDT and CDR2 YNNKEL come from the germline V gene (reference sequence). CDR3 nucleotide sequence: TGTGCCAGCAGCCAGCGACTAGCGGGGCCACGAAGCACAGATACGCAGTATTTT. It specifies CASSQRLAGPRSTDTQYF.

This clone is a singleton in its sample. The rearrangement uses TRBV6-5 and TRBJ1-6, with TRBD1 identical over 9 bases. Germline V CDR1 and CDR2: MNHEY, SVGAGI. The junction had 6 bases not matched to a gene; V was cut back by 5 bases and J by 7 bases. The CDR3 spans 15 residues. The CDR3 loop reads CASSPGQGWNSPLHF. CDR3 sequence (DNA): TGTGCCAGCAGTCCCGGACAGGGGTGGAATTCACCCCTCCACTTT.

Here the CDR3 reads CASSTNRNTEAFF. In nucleotides, the CDR3 is TGTGCCAGTAGTACAAACAGGAACACTGAAGCTTTCTTT. This chain connects TRBV19 to TRBJ1-1, with D hard to call. Looked up from germline, CDR1 is LNHDA and CDR2 is SQIVND (reference sequence). V dropped 4 bases and J dropped 1 base, with 7 bases sitting between them. The CDR3 runs to 13 residues.

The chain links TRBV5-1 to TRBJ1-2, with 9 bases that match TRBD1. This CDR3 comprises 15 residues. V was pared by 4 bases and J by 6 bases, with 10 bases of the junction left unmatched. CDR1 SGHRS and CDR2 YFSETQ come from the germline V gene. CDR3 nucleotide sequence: TGCGCCAGCAGCGAGGGGACAGGGACGGTAAATGGCTACACCTTC. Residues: CASSEGTGTVNGYTF. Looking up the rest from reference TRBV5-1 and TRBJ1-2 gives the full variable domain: KAGVTQTPRYLIKTRGQQVTLSCSPISGHRSVSWYQQTPGQGLQFLFEYFSETQRNKGNFPGRFSGRQFSNSRSEMNVSTLELGDSALYLCASSEGTGTVNGYTFGSGTRLTVV.

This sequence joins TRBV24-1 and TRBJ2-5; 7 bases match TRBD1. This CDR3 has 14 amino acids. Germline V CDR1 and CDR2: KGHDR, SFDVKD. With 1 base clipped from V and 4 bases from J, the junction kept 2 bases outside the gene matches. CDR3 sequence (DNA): TGTGCCACCAGTGATTTTGGGACAGTAGAGACCCAGTACTTC. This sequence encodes CATSDFGTVETQYF.

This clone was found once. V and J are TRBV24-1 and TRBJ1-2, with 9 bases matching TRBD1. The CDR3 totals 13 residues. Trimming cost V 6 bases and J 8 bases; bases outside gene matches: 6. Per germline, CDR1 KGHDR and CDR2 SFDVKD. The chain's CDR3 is CATSRDRVRGYTF. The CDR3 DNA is TGTGCCACCAGTAGGGACAGGGTAAGAGGCTACACCTTC.

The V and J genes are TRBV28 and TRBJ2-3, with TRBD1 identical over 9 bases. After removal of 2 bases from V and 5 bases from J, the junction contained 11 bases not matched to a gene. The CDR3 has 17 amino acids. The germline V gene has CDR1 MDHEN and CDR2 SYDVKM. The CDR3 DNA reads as TGTGCCAGCAGTTTAGTCGGGACTGGGACAGGGAAAGATACGCAGTATTTT. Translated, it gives CASSLVGTGTGKDTQYF.

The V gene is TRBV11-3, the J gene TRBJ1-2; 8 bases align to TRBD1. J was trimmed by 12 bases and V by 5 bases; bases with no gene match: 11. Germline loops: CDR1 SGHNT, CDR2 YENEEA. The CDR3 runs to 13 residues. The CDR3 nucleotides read TGTGCCAGCAGCCCTGGGACAGGCTCCCCGAACACCTTC. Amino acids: CASSPGTGSPNTF.

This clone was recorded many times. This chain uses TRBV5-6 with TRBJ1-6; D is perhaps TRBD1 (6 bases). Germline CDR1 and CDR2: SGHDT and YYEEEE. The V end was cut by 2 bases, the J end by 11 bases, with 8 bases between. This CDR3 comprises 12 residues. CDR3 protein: CASSFQGTPLHF. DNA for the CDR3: TGTGCCAGCAGCTTCCAGGGGACACCCCTCCACTTT.

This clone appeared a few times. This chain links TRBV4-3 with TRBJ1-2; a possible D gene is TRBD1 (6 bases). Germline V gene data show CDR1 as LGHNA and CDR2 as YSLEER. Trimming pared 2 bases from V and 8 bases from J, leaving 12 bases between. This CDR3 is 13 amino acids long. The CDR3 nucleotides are TGCGCCAGCAGCCAATACAGGGAGGGCGGCTACACCTTC. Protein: CASSQYREGGYTF.

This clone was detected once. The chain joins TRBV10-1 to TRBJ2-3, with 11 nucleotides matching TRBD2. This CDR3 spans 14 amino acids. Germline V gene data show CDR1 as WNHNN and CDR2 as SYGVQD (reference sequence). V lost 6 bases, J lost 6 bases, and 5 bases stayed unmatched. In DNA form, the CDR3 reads TGCGCCAGCAGCAAACTAGCGGGAGCGGATACGCAGTATTTT. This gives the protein CASSKLAGADTQYF.

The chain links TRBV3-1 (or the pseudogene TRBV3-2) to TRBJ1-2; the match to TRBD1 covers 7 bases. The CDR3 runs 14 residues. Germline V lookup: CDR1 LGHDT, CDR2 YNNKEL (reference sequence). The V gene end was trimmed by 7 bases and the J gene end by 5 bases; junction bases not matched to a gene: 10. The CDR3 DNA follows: TGTGCCAGCACCCCTTGGGGACAGCTGTATGGCTACACCTTC. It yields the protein CASTPWGQLYGYTF.

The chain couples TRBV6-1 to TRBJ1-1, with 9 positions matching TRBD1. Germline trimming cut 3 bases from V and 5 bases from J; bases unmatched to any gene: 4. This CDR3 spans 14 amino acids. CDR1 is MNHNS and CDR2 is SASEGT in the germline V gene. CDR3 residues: CASSEGQGRTEAFF. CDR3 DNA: TGTGCCAGCAGTGAGGGACAGGGACGTACTGAAGCTTTCTTT.

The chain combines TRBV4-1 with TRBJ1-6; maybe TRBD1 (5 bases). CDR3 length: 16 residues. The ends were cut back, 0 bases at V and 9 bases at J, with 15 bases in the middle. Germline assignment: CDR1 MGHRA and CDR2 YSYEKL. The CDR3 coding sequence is TGCGCCAGCAGCCAAGAGGCGGGGCCTAGGCGTTCACCCCTCCACTTT. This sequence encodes CASSQEAGPRRSPLHF.

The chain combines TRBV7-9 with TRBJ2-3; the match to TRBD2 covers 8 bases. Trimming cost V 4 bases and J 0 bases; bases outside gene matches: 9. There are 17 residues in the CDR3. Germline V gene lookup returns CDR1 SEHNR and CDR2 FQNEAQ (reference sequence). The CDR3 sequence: CASSYTSGAASTDTQYF. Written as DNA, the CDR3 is TGTGCCAGCAGCTATACTAGCGGTGCTGCTAGCACAGATACGCAGTATTTT.

The CDR3 loop is CASSPGTGVQATNEKLFF. DNA of the CDR3: TGTGCCAGCTCACCAGGGACAGGGGTTCAGGCAACTAATGAAAAACTGTTTTTT. The gene calls are TRBV18 and TRBJ1-4; 10 bases are a match to TRBD1. This CDR3 region has 18 residues. The V and J ends lost 2 bases and 0 bases, in that order; junction bases with no gene match: 6. Looked up from germline, CDR1 is KGHSH and CDR2 is LQKENI.

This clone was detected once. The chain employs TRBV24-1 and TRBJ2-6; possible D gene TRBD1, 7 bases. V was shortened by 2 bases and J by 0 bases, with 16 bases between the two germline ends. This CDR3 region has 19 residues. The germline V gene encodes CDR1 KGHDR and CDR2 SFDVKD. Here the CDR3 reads CATSDSFYRGGSGANVLTF. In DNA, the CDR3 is TGTGCCACCAGTGATTCCTTCTACAGGGGAGGCTCTGGGGCCAACGTCCTGACTTTC.

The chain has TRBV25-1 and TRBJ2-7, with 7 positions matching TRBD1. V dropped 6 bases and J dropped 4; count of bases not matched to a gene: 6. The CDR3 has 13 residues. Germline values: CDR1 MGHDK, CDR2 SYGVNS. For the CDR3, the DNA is TGTGCCAGCAGCGGACAGGTATTATACGAGCAGTACTTC. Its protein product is CASSGQVLYEQYF.

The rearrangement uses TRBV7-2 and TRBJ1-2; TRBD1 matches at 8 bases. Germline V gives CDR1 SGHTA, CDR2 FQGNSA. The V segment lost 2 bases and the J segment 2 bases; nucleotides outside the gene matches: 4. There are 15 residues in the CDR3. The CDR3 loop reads CASSLSRGPNYGYTF. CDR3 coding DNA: TGTGCCAGCAGCTTAAGCAGGGGGCCCAACTATGGCTACACCTTC. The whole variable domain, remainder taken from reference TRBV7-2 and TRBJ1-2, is GAGVSQSPSNKVTEKGKDVELRCDPISGHTALYWYRQSLGQGLEFLIYFQGNSAPDKSGLPSDRFSAERTGGSVSTLTIQRTQQEDSAVYLCASSLSRGPNYGYTFGSGTRLTVV.

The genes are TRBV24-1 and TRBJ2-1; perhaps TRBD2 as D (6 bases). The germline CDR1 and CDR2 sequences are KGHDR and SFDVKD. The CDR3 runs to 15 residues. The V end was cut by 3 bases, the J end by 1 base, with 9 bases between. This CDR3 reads CATSDAGLSYNEQFF. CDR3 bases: TGTGCCACCAGTGATGCGGGACTGTCCTACAATGAGCAGTTCTTC.